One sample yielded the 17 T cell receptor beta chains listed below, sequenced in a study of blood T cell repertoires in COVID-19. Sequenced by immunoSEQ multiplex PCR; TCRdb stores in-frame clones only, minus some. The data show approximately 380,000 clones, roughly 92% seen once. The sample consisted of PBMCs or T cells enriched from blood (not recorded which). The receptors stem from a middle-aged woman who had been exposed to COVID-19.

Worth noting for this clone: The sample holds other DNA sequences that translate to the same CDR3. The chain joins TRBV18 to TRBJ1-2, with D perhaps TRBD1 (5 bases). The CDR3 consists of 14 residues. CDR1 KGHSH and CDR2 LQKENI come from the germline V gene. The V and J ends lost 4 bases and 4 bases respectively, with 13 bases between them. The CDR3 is CASSLGQGGYGYTF. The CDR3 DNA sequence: TGTGCCAGCTCACTGGGCCAGGGTGGCTATGGCTACACCTTC.

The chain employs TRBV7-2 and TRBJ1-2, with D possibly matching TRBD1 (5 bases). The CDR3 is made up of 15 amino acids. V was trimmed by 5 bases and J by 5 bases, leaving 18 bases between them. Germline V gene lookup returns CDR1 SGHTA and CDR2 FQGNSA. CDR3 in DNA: TGTGCCAGCAGCCACGGGGGACTAAGGACTTATGGCTACACCTTC. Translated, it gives CASSHGGLRTYGYTF.

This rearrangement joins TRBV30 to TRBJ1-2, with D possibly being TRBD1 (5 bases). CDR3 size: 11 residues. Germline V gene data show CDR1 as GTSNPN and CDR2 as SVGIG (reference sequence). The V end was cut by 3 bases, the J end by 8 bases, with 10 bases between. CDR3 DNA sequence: TGTGCCTGGAGCGGACATACGGGCTACACCTTC. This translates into CAWSGHTGYTF. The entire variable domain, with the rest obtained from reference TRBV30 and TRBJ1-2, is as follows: SQTIHQWPATLVQPVGSPLSLECTVEGTSNPNLYWYRQAAGRGLQLLFYSVGIGQISSEVPQNLSASRPQDRQFILSSKKLLLSDSGFYLCAWSGHTGYTFGSGTRLTVV.

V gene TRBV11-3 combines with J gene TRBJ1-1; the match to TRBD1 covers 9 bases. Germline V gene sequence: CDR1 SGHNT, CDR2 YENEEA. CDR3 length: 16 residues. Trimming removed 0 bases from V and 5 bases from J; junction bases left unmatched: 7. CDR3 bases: TGTGCCAGCAGCTTAGAGGGACAGGGTAGGCGTACTGAAGCTTTCTTT. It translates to CASSLEGQGRRTEAFF.

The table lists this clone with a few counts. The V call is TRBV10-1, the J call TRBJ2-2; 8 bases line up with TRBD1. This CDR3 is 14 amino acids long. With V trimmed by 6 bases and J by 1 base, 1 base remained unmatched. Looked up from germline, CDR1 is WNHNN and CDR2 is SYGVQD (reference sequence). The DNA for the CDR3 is TGCGCCAGCAGGGGACAGGTGAACACCGGGGAGCTGTTTTTT. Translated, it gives CASRGQVNTGELFF.

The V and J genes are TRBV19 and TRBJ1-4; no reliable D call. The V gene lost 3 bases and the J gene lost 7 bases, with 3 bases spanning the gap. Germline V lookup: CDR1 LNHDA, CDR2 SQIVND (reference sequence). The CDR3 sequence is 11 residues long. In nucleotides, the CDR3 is TGTGCCAGTAGTATCGGTGAAAAACTGTTTTTT. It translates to CASSIGEKLFF. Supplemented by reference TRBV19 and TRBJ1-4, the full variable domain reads DGGITQSPKYLFRKEGQNVTLSCEQNLNHDAMYWYRQDPGQGLRLIYYSQIVNDFQKGDIAEGYSVSREKKESFPLTVTSAQKNPTAFYLCASSIGEKLFFGSGTQLSVL.

The CDR3 spells CASSLQGSSTEAFF. As DNA, the CDR3 is TGCGCCAGCAGCTTGCAGGGCTCGAGCACTGAAGCTTTCTTT. This chain links TRBV5-1 with TRBJ1-1, with D possibly TRBD1 on 5 matching bases. V was cut by 1 base and J by 4 bases, with 11 bases left in between. CDR1 and CDR2 from the germline V gene are SGHRS and YFSETQ. This CDR3 spans 14 amino acids.

The CDR3 reads CASSQTGVGSEAFF. For the CDR3, the DNA is TGCGCCAGCAGCCAAACAGGGGTAGGCTCTGAAGCTTTCTTT. V is TRBV4-1 and J is TRBJ1-1; 7 nucleotides align to TRBD1. This CDR3 has 14 amino acids. The germline V gene encodes CDR1 MGHRA and CDR2 YSYEKL. V was pared by 2 bases and J by 6 bases, with 6 bases of the junction left unmatched.

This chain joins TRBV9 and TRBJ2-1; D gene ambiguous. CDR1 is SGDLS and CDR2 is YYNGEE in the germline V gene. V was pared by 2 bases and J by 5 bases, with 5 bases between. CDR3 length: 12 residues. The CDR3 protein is CASSVYDNEQFF. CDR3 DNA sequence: TGTGCCAGCAGCGTCTACGACAATGAGCAGTTCTTC.

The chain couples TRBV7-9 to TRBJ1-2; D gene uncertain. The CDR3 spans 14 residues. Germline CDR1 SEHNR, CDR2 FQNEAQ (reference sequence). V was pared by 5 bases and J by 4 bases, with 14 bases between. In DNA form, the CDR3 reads TGTGCCAGCAGCCCGGAGGGCCTCCTCTATGGCTACACCTTC. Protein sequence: CASSPEGLLYGYTF.

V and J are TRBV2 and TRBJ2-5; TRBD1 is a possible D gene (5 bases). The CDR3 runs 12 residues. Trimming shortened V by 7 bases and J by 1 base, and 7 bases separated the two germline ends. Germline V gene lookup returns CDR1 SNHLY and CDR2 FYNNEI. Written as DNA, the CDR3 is TGTGCCAGCAAGACAGTCCAAGAGACCCAGTACTTC. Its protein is CASKTVQETQYF.

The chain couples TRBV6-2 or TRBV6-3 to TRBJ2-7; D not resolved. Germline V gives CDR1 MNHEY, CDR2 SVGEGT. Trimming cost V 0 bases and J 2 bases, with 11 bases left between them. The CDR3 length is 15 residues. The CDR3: CASSYSKLQTYEQYF. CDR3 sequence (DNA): TGTGCCAGCAGTTACTCGAAACTACAAACCTACGAGCAGTACTTC.

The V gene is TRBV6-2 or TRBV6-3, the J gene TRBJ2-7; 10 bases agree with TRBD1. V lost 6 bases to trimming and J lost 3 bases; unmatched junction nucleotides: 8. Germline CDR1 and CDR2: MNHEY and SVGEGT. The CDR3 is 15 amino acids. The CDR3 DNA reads TGTGCCAGCAGCTTGACCGGGACAGGGGTCTACGAGCAGTACTTC. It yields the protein CASSLTGTGVYEQYF.

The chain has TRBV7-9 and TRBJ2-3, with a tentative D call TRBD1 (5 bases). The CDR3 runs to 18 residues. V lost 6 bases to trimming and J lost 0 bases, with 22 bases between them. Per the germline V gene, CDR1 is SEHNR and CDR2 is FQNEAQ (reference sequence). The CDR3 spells CASSSTLSWGRSTDTQYF. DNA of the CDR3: TGTGCCAGCAGTTCAACCCTTTCTTGGGGCCGGAGCACAGATACGCAGTATTTT.

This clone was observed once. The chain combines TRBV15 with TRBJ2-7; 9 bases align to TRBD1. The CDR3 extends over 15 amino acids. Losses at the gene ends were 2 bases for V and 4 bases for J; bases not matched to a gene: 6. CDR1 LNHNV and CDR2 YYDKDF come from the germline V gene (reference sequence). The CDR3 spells CATSRTGTGSYEQYF. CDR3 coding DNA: TGTGCCACCAGCAGAACCGGGACAGGGTCGTACGAGCAGTACTTC. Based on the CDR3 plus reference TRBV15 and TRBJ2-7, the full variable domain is DAMVIQNPRYQVTQFGKPVTLSCSQTLNHNVMYWYQQKSSQAPKLLFHYYDKDFNNEADTPDNFQSRRPNTSFCFLDIRSPGLGDTAMYLCATSRTGTGSYEQYFGPGTRLTVT.

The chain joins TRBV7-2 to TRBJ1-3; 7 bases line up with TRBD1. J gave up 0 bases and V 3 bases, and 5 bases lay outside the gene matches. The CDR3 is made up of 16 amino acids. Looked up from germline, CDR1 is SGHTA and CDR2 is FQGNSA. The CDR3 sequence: CASSFDRQGSGNTIYF. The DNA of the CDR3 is TGTGCCAGCAGCTTCGATAGACAGGGCTCTGGAAACACCATATATTTT.

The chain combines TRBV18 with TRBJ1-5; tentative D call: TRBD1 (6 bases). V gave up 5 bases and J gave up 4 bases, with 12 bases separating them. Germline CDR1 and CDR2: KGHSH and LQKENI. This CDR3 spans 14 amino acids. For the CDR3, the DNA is TGTGCCAGCTCATTCCAAACAGGGAATCAGCCCCAGCATTTT. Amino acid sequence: CASSFQTGNQPQHF.